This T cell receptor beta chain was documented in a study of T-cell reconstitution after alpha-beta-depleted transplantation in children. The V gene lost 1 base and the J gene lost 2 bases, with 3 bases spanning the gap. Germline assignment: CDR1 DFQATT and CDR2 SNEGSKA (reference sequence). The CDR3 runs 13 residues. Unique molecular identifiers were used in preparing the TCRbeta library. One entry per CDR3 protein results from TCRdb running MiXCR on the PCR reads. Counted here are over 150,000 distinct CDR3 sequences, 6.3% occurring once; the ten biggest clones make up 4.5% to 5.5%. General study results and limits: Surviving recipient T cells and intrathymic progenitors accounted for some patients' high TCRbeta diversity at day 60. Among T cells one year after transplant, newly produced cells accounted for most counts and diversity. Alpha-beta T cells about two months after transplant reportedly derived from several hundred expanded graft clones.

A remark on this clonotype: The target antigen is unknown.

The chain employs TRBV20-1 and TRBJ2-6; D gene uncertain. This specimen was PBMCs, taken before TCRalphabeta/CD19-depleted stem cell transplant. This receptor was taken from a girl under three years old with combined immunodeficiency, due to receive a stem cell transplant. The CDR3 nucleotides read TGCAGTGCTAGAGCCACTGGGGCCAACGTCCTGACTTTC. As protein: CSARATGANVLTF.